One sample yielded the 9 T cell receptor beta chains listed below, sequenced in a study of cytomegalovirus exposure and HLA in healthy donors. The PCR employed 60 Vbeta primers together with 13 Jbeta primers. TCRdb's table, derived via immunoSEQ multiplex PCR, lists solely in-frame clones and lacks some. The listing contains roughly 120,000 clones. Sample: PBMCs. Receptors originate from a man aged 30-40 years in good health and CMV-seronegative.

The genes are TRBV30 and TRBJ1-2; D is unclear. Germline CDR1 is GTSNPN and CDR2 is SVGIG (reference sequence). V was shortened by 5 bases and J by 4 bases, with 17 bases between the two germline ends. CDR3 length equals 14 residues. DNA for the CDR3: TGTGCCTGGGGCGGGGTGTCTGGTATCTATGGCTACACCTTC. It encodes CAWGGVSGIYGYTF.

In regard to this clone: A read error may produce the germline difference seen at one junction end. The V and J genes are TRBV10-3 and TRBJ1-3, with 7 nucleotides matching TRBD1. In germline, CDR1 is ENHRY, CDR2 SYGVKD. The CDR3 sequence is 15 residues long. CDR3 in DNA: TGTGCCGTCAGTGAGACAGGGAGCTCTGGAAACACCATATATTTT. Its protein is CAVSETGSSGNTIYF.

V is TRBV27 and J is TRBJ1-1; 7 nucleotides agree with TRBD1. V shed 4 bases, J shed 7 bases, and the junction held 12 bases outside the gene matches. CDR3 length equals 15 residues. Germline CDR1 reads MNHEY; CDR2 reads SMNVEV (reference sequence). Written as DNA, the CDR3 is TGTGCCAGCAGTTCGCTTACCGGGACAGATCATGAAGCTTTCTTT. This codes for CASSSLTGTDHEAFF.

V usage is TRBV7-9 and J usage is TRBJ2-3; D possibly corresponds to TRBD2 (5 bases). Looked up from germline, CDR1 is SEHNR and CDR2 is FQNEAQ (reference sequence). Trimming left V 2 bases short and J 6 bases short, with 18 bases between. The CDR3 covers 16 residues. The CDR3 here is CASSLRSGRNRDTQYF. CDR3 coding DNA: TGTGCCAGCAGCTTAAGATCGGGGAGAAACCGGGATACGCAGTATTTT.

The rearrangement links TRBV6-1 to TRBJ1-1, with D unresolved. The CDR3 extends over 15 amino acids. Germline-derived CDR1 and CDR2 are MNHNS and SASEGT. V lost 1 base, J lost 5 bases, and 14 bases lay in between. The CDR3 region has the DNA TGTGCCAGCAGTGAAGGGGCGTCCGAGTGGACTGAAGCTTTCTTT. It translates to CASSEGASEWTEAFF.

V is TRBV25-1 and J is TRBJ1-1; 7 bases agree with TRBD1. Germline CDR1 reads MGHDK; CDR2 reads SYGVNS. V lost 7 bases to trimming and J lost 12 bases; unmatched junction nucleotides: 14. The CDR3 runs 13 residues. The CDR3 region is CASIEIQGLRTFF. In DNA, the CDR3 is TGTGCCAGCATAGAAATACAGGGGCTCAGAACTTTCTTT.

CDR3 in DNA: TGCGCCAGCAGCTCGACAGGGTCCCAAGAGACCCAGTACTTC. Protein: CASSSTGSQETQYF. The chain is built from TRBV5-1 and TRBJ2-5, with 7 bases matching TRBD1. The V and J ends lost 3 bases and 1 base, in that order; junction bases with no gene match: 3. Looked up from germline, CDR1 is SGHRS and CDR2 is YFSETQ. The CDR3 is 14 amino acids.

This chain links TRBV29-1 with TRBJ2-3; D possibly corresponds to TRBD1 (5 bases). The CDR3 covers 13 residues. The germline V gene has CDR1 SQVTM and CDR2 ANQGSEA. V was pared by 6 bases and J by 6 bases, with 16 bases between. The CDR3 spells CSVDYRIGDTQYF. CDR3 nucleotides: TGCAGCGTCGATTACAGGATAGGGGATACGCAGTATTTT.

The chain combines TRBV20-1 with TRBJ2-2; D is ambiguous. Per the germline V gene, CDR1 is DFQATT and CDR2 is SNEGSKA (reference sequence). The CDR3 has 11 amino acids. Trimming pared 6 bases from V and 5 bases from J, leaving 7 bases between. This CDR3 reads CSAPQTGELFF. CDR3 in DNA: TGCAGTGCACCACAGACCGGGGAGCTGTTTTTT.